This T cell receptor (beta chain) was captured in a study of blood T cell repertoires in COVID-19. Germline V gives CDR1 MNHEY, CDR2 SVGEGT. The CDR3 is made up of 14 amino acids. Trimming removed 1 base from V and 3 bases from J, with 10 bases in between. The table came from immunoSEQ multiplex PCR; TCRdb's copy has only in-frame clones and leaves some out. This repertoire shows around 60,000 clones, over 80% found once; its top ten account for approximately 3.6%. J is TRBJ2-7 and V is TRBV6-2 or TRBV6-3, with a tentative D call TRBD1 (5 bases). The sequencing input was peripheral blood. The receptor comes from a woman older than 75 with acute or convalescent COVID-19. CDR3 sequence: CASSYLTADYEQYF. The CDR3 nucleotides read TGTGCCAGCAGTTACTTGACAGCAGACTACGAGCAGTACTTC.